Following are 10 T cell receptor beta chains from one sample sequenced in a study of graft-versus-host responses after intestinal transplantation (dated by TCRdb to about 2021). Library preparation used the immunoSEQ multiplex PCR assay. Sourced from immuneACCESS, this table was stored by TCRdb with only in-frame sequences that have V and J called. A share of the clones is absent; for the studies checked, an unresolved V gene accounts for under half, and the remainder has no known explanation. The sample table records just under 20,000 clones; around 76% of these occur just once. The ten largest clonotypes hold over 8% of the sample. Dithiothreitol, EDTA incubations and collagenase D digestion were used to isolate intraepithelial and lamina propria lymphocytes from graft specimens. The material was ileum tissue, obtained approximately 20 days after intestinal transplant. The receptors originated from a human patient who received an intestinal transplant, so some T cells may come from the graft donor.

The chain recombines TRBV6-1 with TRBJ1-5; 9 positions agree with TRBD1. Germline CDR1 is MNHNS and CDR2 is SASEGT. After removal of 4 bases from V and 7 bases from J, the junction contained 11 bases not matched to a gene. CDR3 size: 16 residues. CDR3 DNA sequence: TGTGCCAGCAGTGGTACAGGGGGCTGGGCGCGCCAGCCCCAGCATTTT. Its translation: CASSGTGGWARQPQHF.

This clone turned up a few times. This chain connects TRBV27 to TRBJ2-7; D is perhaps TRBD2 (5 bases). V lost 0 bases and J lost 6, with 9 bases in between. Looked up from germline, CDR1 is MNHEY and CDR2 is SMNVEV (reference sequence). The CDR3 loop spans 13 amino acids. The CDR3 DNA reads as TGTGCCAGCAGTTTATCGAGGGTAAGCGAGCAGTACTTC. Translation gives CASSLSRVSEQYF.

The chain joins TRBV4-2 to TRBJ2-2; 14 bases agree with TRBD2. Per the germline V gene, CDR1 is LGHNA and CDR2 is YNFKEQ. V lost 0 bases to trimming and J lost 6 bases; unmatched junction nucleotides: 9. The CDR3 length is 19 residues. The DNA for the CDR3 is TGTGCCAGCAGCCAAGAGGTTGCGGGACTAGCGGGAGAATCCGGGGAGCTGTTTTTT. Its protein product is CASSQEVAGLAGESGELFF.

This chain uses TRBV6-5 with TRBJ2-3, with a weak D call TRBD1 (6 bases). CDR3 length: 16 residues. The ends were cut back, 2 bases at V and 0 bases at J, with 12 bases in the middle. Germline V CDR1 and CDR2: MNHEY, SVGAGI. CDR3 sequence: CASSYEGTTSTDTQYF. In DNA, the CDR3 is TGTGCCAGCAGTTACGAGGGGACAACTAGCACAGATACGCAGTATTTT.

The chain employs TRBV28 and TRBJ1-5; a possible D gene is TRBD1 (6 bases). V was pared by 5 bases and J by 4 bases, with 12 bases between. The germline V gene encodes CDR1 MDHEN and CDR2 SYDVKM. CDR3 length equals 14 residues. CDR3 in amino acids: CASSPGTLNQPQHF. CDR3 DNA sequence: TGTGCCAGCAGTCCCGGGACATTAAATCAGCCCCAGCATTTT.

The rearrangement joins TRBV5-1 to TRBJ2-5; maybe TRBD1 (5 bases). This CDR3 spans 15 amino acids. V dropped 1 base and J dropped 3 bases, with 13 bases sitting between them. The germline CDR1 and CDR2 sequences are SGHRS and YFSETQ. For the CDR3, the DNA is TGCGCCAGCAGCTTGCTGGGGCGCGGAAAAGAGACCCAGTACTTC. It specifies CASSLLGRGKETQYF.

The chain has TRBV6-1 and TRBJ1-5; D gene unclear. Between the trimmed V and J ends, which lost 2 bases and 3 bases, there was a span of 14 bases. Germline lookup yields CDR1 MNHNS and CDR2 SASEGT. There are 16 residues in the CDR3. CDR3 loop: CASSESWQSLNQPQHF. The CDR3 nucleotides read TGTGCCAGCAGTGAATCTTGGCAGTCTCTCAATCAGCCCCAGCATTTT.

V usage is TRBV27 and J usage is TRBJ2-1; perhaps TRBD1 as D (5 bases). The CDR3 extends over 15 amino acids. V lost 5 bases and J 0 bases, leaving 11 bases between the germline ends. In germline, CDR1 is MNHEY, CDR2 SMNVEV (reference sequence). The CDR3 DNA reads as TGTGCCAGCAGTCCGACAGTCAGCTCCTACAATGAGCAGTTCTTC. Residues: CASSPTVSSYNEQFF.

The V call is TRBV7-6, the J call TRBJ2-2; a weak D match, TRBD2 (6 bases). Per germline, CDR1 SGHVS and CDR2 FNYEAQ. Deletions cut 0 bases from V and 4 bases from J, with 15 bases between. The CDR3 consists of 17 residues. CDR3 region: CASSLAMGTAGTGELFF. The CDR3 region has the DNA TGTGCCAGCAGCTTAGCGATGGGAACAGCGGGCACCGGGGAGCTGTTTTTT.

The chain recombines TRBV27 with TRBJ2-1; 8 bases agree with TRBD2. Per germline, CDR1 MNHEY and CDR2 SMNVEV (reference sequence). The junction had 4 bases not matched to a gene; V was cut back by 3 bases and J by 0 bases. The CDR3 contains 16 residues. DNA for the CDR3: TGTGCCAGCAGTTTGGTAGCGGGGAGCTCCTACAATGAGCAGTTCTTC. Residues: CASSLVAGSSYNEQFF.